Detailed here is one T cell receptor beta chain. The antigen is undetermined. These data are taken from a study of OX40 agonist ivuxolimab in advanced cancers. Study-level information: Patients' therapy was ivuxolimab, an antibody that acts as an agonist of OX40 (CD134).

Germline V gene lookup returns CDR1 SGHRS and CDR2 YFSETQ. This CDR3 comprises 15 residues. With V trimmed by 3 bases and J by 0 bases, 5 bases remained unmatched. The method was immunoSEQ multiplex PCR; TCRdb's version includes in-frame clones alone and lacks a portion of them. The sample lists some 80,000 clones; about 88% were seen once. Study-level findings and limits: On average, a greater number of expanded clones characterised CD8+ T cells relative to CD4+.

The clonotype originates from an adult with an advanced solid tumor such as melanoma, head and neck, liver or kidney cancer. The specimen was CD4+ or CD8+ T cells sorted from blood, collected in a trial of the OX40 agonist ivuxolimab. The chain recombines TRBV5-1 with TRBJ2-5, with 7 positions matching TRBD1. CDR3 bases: TGCGCCAGCAGCTGGAGCACAGGGGACCAAGAGACCCAGTACTTC. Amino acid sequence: CASSWSTGDQETQYF.